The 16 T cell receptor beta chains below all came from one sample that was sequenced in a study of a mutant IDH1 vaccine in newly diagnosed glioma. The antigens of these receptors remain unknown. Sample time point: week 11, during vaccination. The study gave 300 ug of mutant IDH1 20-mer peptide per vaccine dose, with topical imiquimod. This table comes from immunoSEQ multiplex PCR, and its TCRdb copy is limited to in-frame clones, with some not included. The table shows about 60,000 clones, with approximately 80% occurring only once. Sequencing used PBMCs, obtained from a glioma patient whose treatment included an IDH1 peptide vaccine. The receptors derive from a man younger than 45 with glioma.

CDR3 amino acids: CASSPGQTYGYTF. DNA of the CDR3: TGTGCCAGCAGTCCCGGACAGACCTATGGCTACACCTTC. The gene calls are TRBV6-5 and TRBJ1-2; D is perhaps TRBD1 (6 bases). V was cut by 5 bases and J by 4 bases, with 11 bases left in between. CDR3 length equals 13 residues. Per the germline V gene, CDR1 is MNHEY and CDR2 is SVGAGI.

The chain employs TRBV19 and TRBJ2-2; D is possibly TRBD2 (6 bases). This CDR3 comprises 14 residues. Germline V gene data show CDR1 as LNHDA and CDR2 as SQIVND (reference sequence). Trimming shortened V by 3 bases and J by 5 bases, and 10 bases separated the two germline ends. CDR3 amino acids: CASSISGGTGELFF. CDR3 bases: TGTGCCAGTAGTATTTCCGGGGGTACCGGGGAGCTGTTTTTT.

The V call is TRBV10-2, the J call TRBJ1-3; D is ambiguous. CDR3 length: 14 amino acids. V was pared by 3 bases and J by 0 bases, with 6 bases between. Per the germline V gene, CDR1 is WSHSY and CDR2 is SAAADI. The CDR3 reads CASSETVSGNTIYF. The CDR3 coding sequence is TGCGCCAGCAGTGAAACAGTCTCTGGAAACACCATATATTTT.

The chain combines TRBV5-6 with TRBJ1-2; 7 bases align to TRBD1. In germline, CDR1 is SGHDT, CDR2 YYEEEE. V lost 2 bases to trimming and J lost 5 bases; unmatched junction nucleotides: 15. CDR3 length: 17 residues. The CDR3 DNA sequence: TGTGCCAGCAGCTTTCCCCCGCCTACAGGGGATCGGTATGGCTACACCTTC. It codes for CASSFPPPTGDRYGYTF. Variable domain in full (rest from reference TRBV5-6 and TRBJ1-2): DAGVTQSPTHLIKTRGQQVTLRCSPKSGHDTVSWYQQALGQGPQFIFQYYEEEERQRGNFPDRFSGHQFPNYSSELNVNALLLGDSALYLCASSFPPPTGDRYGYTFGSGTRLTVV.

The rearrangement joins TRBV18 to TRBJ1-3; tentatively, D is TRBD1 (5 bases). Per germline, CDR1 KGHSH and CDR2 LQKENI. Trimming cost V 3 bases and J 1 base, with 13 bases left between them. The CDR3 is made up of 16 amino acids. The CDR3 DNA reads TGTGCCAGCTCACCTACGGGACGTCAATCTGGAAACACCATATATTTT. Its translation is CASSPTGRQSGNTIYF.

This CDR3 is CASSRGTGVNTQYF. CDR3 nucleotides: TGTGCCAGCAGCCGCGGGACGGGGGTAAATACGCAGTATTTT. V is TRBV6-5 and J is TRBJ2-3; a possible D gene is TRBD2 (6 bases). V lost 6 bases and J 7 bases, leaving 17 bases between the germline ends. Germline V lookup: CDR1 MNHEY, CDR2 SVGAGI. The CDR3 runs 14 residues.

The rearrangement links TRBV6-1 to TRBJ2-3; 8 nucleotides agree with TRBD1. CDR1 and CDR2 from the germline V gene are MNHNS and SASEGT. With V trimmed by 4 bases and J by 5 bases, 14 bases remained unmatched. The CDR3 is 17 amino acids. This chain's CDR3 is CASSGAGTGSPLDTQYF. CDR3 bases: TGTGCCAGCAGTGGAGCCGGGACAGGCTCCCCCCTAGATACGCAGTATTTT.

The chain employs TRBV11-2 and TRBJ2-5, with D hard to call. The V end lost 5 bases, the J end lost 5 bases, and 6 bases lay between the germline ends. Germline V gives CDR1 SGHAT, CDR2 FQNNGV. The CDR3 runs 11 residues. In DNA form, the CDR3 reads TGTGCCAGCAGCCCGCATGAGACCCAGTACTTC. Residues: CASSPHETQYF.

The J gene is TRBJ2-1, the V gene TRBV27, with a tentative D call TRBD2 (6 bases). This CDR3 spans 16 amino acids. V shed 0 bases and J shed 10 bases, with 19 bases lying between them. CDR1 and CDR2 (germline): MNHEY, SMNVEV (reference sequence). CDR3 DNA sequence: TGTGCCAGCAGTTTATCCGGTCCAAACACTCGGGGGGAGCAGTTCTTC. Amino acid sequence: CASSLSGPNTRGEQFF.

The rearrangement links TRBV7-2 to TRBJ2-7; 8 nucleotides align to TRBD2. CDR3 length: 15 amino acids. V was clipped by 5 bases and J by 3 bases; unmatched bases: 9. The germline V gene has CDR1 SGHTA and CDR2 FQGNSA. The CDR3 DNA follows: TGTGCCAGCAGCGTAGGGCTAGCGGGTTACTACGAGCAGTACTTC. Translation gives CASSVGLAGYYEQYF.

CDR3 nucleotide sequence: TGTGCCAGCAGCCTCCCGGGACTAGCGGGGGACAAGCAGTTCTTC. Its protein product is CASSLPGLAGDKQFF. The gene calls are TRBV7-9 and TRBJ2-1, with 14 bases matching TRBD2. Germline CDR1 and CDR2: SEHNR and FQNEAQ (reference sequence). Trimming removed 5 bases from V and 11 bases from J; junction bases left unmatched: 8. CDR3 length: 15 amino acids.

The DNA of the CDR3 is TGTGCCAGCAGCTTCTCCCCGGCGGCTGGGCCCCAGCATTTT. Residues: CASSFSPAAGPQHF. The J gene is TRBJ1-5, the V gene TRBV7-9, with D hard to call. The germline gives CDR1 SEHNR, CDR2 FQNEAQ (reference sequence). The CDR3 sequence is 14 residues long. The V gene lost 3 bases and the J gene lost 9 bases, with 15 bases spanning the gap.

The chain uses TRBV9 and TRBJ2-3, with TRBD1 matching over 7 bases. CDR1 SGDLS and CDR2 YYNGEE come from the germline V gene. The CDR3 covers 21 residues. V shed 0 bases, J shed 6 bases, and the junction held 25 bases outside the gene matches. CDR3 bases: TGTGCCAGCAGCGTAGACCCCCCGGTCTTTCCGACAGGGCAGTTACGGGATACGCAGTATTTT. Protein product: CASSVDPPVFPTGQLRDTQYF.

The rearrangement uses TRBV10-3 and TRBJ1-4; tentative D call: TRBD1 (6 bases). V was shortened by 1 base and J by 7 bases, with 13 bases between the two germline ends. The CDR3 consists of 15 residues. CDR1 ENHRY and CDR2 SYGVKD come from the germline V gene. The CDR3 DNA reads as TGTGCCATCAGTGAGTTAGGGGGGCGCGGTGAAAAACTGTTTTTT. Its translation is CAISELGGRGEKLFF.

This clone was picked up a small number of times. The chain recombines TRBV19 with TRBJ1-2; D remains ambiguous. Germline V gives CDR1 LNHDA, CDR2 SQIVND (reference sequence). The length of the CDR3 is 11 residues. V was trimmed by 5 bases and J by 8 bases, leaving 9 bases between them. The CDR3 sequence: CASSLAEGYTF. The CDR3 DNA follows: TGTGCCAGTAGTCTCGCGGAAGGCTACACCTTC.

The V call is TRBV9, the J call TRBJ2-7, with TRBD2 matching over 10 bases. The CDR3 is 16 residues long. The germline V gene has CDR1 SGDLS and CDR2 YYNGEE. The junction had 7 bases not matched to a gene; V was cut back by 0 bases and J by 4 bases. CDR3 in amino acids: CASSVGELAGFYEQYF. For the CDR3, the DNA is TGTGCCAGCAGCGTAGGAGAACTAGCGGGATTTTACGAGCAGTACTTC.